A single sample is the source of the 9 T cell receptor beta chains below, sequenced in a study of regulatory T cells in long-lasting Graves disease. Time point given: newly diagnosed GD, antithyroid drugs for less than 3 months. Making the TCR library involved RNA that had been extracted from PBMCs. Through Arm-PCR of CDR3 regions and iRepertoire HTBI primers, TCR beta libraries were built. Each CDR3 protein gets one entry after TCRdb re-called the multiplex PCR reads with MiXCR. Found here are hundreds of thousands of distinct CDR3 sequences, about 15% of them singletons; the top ten hold around 11%. Separately, the same data were catalogued under a study of T cells in Graves' hyperthyroidism and ophthalmopathy.

This material consisted of peripheral blood mononuclear cells (PBMCs), taken at new diagnosis, from a patient treated with antithyroid drugs. These receptors all stem from a woman aged 30 to 39 with Graves disease.

This clonotype was counted between two and nine times. This chain uses TRBV14 with TRBJ1-2, with D perhaps TRBD1 (6 bases). With 0 bases removed from V and 2 bases from J, the gap between germline ends came to 13 bases. This CDR3 region has 16 residues. Germline loops: CDR1 SGHDN, CDR2 FVKESK. CDR3 in amino acids: CASSQDRGPSNYGYTF. In nucleotides, the CDR3 is TGTGCCAGCAGCCAAGATCGGGGGCCTTCGAACTATGGCTACACCTTC.

This clonotype was counted many times. This sequence joins TRBV7-6 and TRBJ2-7; D is possibly TRBD2 (6 bases). The V and J ends lost 2 bases and 5 bases respectively, with 13 bases between them. Germline-derived CDR1 and CDR2 are SGHVS and FNYEAQ. This CDR3 contains 14 residues. CDR3: CASSLNREKDEQYF. In DNA, the CDR3 is TGTGCCAGCAGCTTAAATCGGGAGAAAGACGAGCAGTACTTC.

This clonotype was seen many times. The chain couples TRBV11-3 to TRBJ2-1; 10 bases agree with TRBD1. Trimming removed 4 bases from V and 6 bases from J; junction bases left unmatched: 6. Germline V CDR1 and CDR2: SGHNT, YENEEA. The CDR3 runs to 15 residues. The CDR3 DNA is TGTGCCAGCAGCTCCGGACAGGGGGAAGCCAATGAGCAGTTCTTC. Translating it yields CASSSGQGEANEQFF.

This clonotype was recorded many times. The CDR3 DNA is TGTGCCAGCAGGAGACGAGGCATGGGGAGCTGGTACAATGAGCAGTTCTTC. Translation: CASRRRGMGSWYNEQFF. The chain uses TRBV6-1 and TRBJ2-1; perhaps TRBD2 as D (5 bases). The CDR3 is 17 amino acids. Germline lookup yields CDR1 MNHNS and CDR2 SASEGT. Trimming pared 6 bases from V and 4 bases from J, leaving 22 bases between.

The rearrangement joins TRBV30 to TRBJ2-7, with TRBD1 matching 7 bases. In germline, CDR1 is GTSNPN, CDR2 SVGIG (reference sequence). V dropped 3 bases and J dropped 2; count of bases not matched to a gene: 4. This CDR3 is 13 amino acids long. CDR3 in DNA: TGTGCCTGGAGGGGCACAGGGGCCTACGAGCAGTACTTC. Its protein is CAWRGTGAYEQYF.

Notes on this clonotype: The final CDR3 position lacks the conserved phenylalanine or tryptophan, pointing to a likely read error. No DNA is shown, since the ends of the CDR3 on it are uncertain; the CDR3 is the one TCRdb lists. J is TRBJ2-7 and V is TRBV7-2; TRBD2 reflects the table's D call only, with no check against the DNA. The germline gives CDR1 SGHTA, CDR2 FQGNSA. The length of the CDR3 is 13 amino acids, counting both ends. The chain's CDR3 is CASPPPSVGALAG.

This clonotype has more than one count but fewer than ten. V usage is TRBV5-1 and J usage is TRBJ2-7; TRBD1 or TRBD2 may be the D gene (5 bases each). Between the trimmed V and J ends, which lost 4 bases and 0 bases, there was a span of 23 bases. Germline CDR1 is SGHRS and CDR2 is YFSETQ. There are 18 residues in the CDR3. The CDR3 sequence: CASSPLPRERPFSYEQYF. The CDR3 DNA reads as TGCGCCAGCAGCCCGCTTCCCAGGGAGCGACCCTTCTCCTACGAGCAGTACTTC. Drawing the rest from reference TRBV5-1 and TRBJ2-7, the complete variable domain is KAGVTQTPRYLIKTRGQQVTLSCSPISGHRSVSWYQQTPGQGLQFLFEYFSETQRNKGNFPGRFSGRQFSNSRSEMNVSTLELGDSALYLCASSPLPRERPFSYEQYFGPGTRLTVT.

In its sample, this clonotype was seen many times. The rearrangement uses TRBV28 and TRBJ2-1; 12 bases line up with TRBD2. Germline loops: CDR1 MDHEN, CDR2 SYDVKM. CDR3 length: 17 residues. The ends lost 7 bases at V and 0 bases at J; junction bases unmatched: 7. The CDR3 region is CASKGLAGLSSYNEQFF. CDR3 bases: TGTGCCAGCAAAGGACTAGCGGGACTGAGCTCCTACAATGAGCAGTTCTTC.

This clonotype was detected many times. CDR3 coding DNA: TGTGCCAGCAGGTCCTCGGGCAGCAATCAGCCCCAGCATTTT. It yields the protein CASRSSGSNQPQHF. The rearrangement uses TRBV6-5 and TRBJ1-5; D not certain. Germline assignment: CDR1 MNHEY and CDR2 SVGAGI. CDR3 length equals 14 residues. Trimming took 6 bases from V and 1 from J, leaving 10 bases between them.